This TCR beta chain came from a study of cytomegalovirus exposure and HLA in healthy donors. PCR was performed using 60 Vbeta and 13 Jbeta primers. Measured with immunoSEQ multiplex PCR; TCRdb has only the in-frame clones, and not every one. The sample lists fewer than 200,000 clones, approximately 71% occurring once. A remark on this clone: Its matching antigen is unknown.

In germline, CDR1 is LNHDA, CDR2 SQIVND (reference sequence). V shed 3 bases and J shed 7 bases, with 10 bases lying between them. CDR3 length equals 13 residues. General study results and limits: Near-uniform donor sequencing depth was presumed by presence/absence analyses.

Sequenced material: PBMCs. The J gene is TRBJ1-5, the V gene TRBV19; weak D call: TRBD1 (6 bases). This sequence originates from a girl aged 10 to 17 in good health and CMV-seronegative. Written as DNA, the CDR3 is TGTGCCAGTAGTATGGACAGAGCACAGCCCCAGCATTTT. Translated: CASSMDRAQPQHF.